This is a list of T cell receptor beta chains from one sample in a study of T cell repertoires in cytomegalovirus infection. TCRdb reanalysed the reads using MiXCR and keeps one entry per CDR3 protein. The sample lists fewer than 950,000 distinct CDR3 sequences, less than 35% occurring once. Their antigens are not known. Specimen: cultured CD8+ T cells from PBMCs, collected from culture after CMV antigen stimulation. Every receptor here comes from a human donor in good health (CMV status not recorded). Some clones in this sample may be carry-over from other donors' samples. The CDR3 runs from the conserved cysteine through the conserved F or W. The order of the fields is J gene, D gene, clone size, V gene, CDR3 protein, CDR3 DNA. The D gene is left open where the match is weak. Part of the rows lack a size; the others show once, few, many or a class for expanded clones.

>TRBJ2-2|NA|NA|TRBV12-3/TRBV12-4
CASRDPGRGTGELFF
TGTGCCAGCAGAGATCCGGGACGAGGCACCGGGGAGCTGTTTTTT
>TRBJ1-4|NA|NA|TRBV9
CASSVSSRGAPGGEKLFF
TGTGCCAGCAGCGTCTCCTCTCGAGGGGCCCCCGGCGGAGAAAAACTGTTTTTT
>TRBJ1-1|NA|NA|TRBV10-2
CASIFREYGNTEAFF
TGCGCCAGCATCTTTAGGGAGTATGGGAACACTGAAGCTTTCTTT
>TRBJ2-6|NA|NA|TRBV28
CASSSSLRGAGANVLTF
TGTGCCAGCAGTTCTTCTTTAAGGGGAGCTGGGGCCAACGTCCTGACTTTC
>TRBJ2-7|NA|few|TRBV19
CASSPRRAAYEQYF
TGTGCCAGTAGCCCCCGAAGGGCTGCCTACGAGCAGTACTTC
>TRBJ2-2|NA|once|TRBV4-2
CASSQGGVGRGLYTGELFF
TGTGCCAGCAGCCAAGGCGGGGTGGGGCGGGGGCTGTACACCGGGGAGCTGTTTTTT
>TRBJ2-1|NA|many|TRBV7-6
CASSLGVNNEQFF
TGTGCCAGCAGCTTAGGGGTCAACAATGAGCAGTTCTTC
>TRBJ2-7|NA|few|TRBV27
CASGRGPSYEQYF
TGTGCCAGCGGGCGGGGGCCCTCCTACGAGCAGTACTTC
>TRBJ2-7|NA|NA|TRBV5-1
CASSSVFEAVEQYF
TGCGCCAGCAGCTCGGTTTTCGAGGCGGTCGAGCAGTACTTC
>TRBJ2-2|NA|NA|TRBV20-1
CSARDRGTATGELFF
TGCAGTGCTAGAGATCGGGGGACGGCCACCGGGGAGCTGTTTTTT
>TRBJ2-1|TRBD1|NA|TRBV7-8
CASSLKRNRGTHSHEQFF
TGTGCCAGCAGCTTGAAGAGAAACAGGGGTACCCATAGCCATGAGCAGTTCTTC
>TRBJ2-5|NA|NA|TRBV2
CATLSPTGETQYF
TGTGCCACCCTCAGCCCGACTGGGGAGACCCAGTACTTC
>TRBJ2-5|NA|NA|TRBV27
CASSPLLEVETQYF
TGTGCCAGCAGTCCTTTACTGGAGGTGGAGACCCAGTACTTC
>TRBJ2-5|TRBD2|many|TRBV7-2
CASSLRGGPQETQYF
TGTGCCAGCAGCTTACGCGGGGGGCCCCAAGAGACCCAGTACTTC
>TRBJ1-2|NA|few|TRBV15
CATSGGQSMDGYTF
TGTGCCACCAGCGGTGGACAGTCGATGGATGGCTACACCTTC
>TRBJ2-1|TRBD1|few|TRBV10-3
CAISDPDRGVWEQFF
TGTGCCATCAGCGATCCAGACAGGGGGGTTTGGGAGCAGTTCTTC
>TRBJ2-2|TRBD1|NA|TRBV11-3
CASSLEPGQGAGELFF
TGTGCCAGCAGCTTAGAACCGGGACAGGGGGCCGGGGAGCTGTTTTTT
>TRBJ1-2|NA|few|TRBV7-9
CASSPHSGYGYTF
TGTGCCAGCAGCCCCCACTCCGGGTATGGCTACACCTTC
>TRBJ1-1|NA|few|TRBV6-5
CASSYSIGGMNTEAFF
TGTGCCAGCAGTTACTCGATTGGGGGAATGAACACTGAAGCTTTCTTT
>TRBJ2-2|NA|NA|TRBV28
CASSLFGVPRYSNTGELFF
TGTGCCAGCAGTTTATTTGGGGTACCTAGGTACTCGAACACCGGGGAGCTGTTTTTT
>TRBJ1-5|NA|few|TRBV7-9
CASSAGQSGTQPQHF
TGTGCCAGCAGCGCAGGACAGTCGGGAACTCAGCCCCAGCATTTT
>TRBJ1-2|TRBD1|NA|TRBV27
CASSPGQGITYGYTF
TGTGCCAGCAGTCCTGGACAGGGGATCACCTATGGCTACACCTTC
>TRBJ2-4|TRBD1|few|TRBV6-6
CASSCCPGTEQNIQYF
TGTGCCAGCAGTTGTTGTCCGGGGACAGAACAAAACATTCAGTACTTC
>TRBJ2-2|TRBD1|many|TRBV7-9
CASSRDRGTNTGELFF
TGTGCCAGCAGCCGGGACAGGGGGACGAACACCGGGGAGCTGTTTTTT
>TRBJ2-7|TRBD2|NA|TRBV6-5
CASSYGEGSDEQYF
TGTGCCAGCAGTTACGGGGAGGGCTCCGACGAGCAGTACTTC
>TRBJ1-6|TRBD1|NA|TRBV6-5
CASSYSTGVGSPLHF
TGTGCCAGCAGTTACAGTACAGGGGTTGGTTCACCCCTCCACTTT
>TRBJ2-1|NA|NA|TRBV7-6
CASSSITSNNEQFF
TGTGCCAGCAGCTCAATTACGTCCAACAATGAGCAGTTCTTC
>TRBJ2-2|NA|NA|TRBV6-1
CASSVWGPDTGELFF
TGTGCCAGCAGTGTGTGGGGGCCCGACACCGGGGAGCTGTTTTTT
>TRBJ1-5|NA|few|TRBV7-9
CASSSPQVPQHF
TGTGCCAGCAGCTCCCCTCAGGTGCCCCAGCATTTT
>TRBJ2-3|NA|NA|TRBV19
CASSLQVTDTQYF
TGTGCCAGTAGTCTCCAGGTCACAGATACGCAGTATTTT
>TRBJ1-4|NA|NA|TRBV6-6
CASSYSDRGTNEKLFF
TGTGCCAGCAGTTACTCAGACAGAGGAACTAATGAAAAACTGTTTTTT
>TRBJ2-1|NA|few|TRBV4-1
CASSPLSTTEQFF
TGCGCCAGCAGCCCTCTCTCTACTACGGAGCAGTTCTTC
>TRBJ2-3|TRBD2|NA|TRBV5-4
CASSLEVIAGDLIVEDTQYF
TGTGCCAGCAGCTTGGAGGTGATAGCGGGGGACTTAATAGTAGAAGATACGCAGTATTTT
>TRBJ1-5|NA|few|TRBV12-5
CASGFNGLNQPQHF
TGTGCTAGTGGTTTTAACGGTCTCAATCAGCCCCAGCATTTT
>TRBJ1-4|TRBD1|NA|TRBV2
CASSVLGQPNEKLFF
TGTGCCAGCAGTGTCCTGGGACAGCCTAATGAAAAACTGTTTTTT
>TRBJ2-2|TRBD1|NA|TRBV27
CASSLSPPRQGNTGELFF
TGTGCCAGCAGTTTATCCCCCCCCCGACAGGGGAACACCGGGGAGCTGTTTTTT
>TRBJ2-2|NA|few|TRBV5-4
CASSGGILSGELFF
TGTGCCAGCAGCGGGGGCATATTGTCCGGGGAGCTGTTTTTT
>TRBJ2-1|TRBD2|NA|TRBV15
CATSRGRAGGYNEQFF
TGTGCCACCAGCAGAGGTCGGGCGGGGGGGTACAATGAGCAGTTCTTC
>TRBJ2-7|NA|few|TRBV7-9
CASSFTGEVEQYF
TGTGCCAGCAGCTTCACGGGGGAGGTGGAGCAGTACTTC
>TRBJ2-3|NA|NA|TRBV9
CASSVGVKDTQYF
TGTGCCAGCAGCGTAGGAGTTAAAGATACGCAGTATTTT
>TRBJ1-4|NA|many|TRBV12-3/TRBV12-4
CASSPLGPDSTNEKLFF
TGTGCCAGCAGTCCTTTGGGGCCTGACTCGACTAATGAAAAACTGTTTTTT
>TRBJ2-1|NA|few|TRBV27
CASRLASGSSYNEQFF
TGTGCCAGCAGATTAGCCAGCGGCAGCTCCTACAATGAGCAGTTCTTC
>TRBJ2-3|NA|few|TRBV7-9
CASSLAGAPSTDTQYF
TGTGCCAGCAGCTTAGCAGGGGCCCCTAGCACAGATACGCAGTATTTT
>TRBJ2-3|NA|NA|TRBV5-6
CASSLGTTNTQYF
TGTGCCAGCAGCTTGGGGACCACGAATACGCAGTATTTT
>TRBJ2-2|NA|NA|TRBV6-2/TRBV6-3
CAIEWGTGELFF
TGTGCGATCGAGTGGGGCACCGGGGAGCTGTTTTTT
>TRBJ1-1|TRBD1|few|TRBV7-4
CASSSDRGRATEAFF
TGTGCCAGCAGCAGTGACAGGGGGCGGGCCACTGAAGCTTTCTTT
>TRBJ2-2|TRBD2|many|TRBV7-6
CASSETSGGTGELFF
TGTGCCAGCAGCGAAACTAGCGGGGGGACCGGGGAGCTGTTTTTT
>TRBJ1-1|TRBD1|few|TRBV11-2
CASSLGTGRDTEAFF
TGTGCCAGCAGCTTGGGGACAGGACGGGACACTGAAGCTTTCTTT
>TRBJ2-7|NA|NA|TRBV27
CASSKSDEQYF
TGTGCCAGCAGTAAATCGGACGAGCAGTACTTC
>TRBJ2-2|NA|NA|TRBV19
CASKGVPGELFF
TGTGCCAGTAAAGGGGTTCCCGGGGAGCTGTTTTTT
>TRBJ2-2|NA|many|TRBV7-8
CASSLARPSRRPGELFF
TGTGCCAGCAGCTTAGCGCGGCCGAGTCGGCGCCCCGGGGAGCTGTTTTTT
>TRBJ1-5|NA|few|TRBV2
CASGPGPGTRVKNQPQHF
TGTGCCAGCGGACCGGGACCAGGAACGCGCGTTAAGAATCAGCCCCAGCATTTT
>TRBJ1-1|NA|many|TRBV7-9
CASSLSRENTEAFF
TGTGCCAGCAGCTTATCGCGGGAGAACACTGAAGCTTTCTTT
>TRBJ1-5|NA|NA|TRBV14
CASSYGRDGQPQHF
TGTGCCAGCAGCTATGGCAGGGACGGTCAGCCCCAGCATTTT